This is a list of T cell receptor beta chains from one sample in a study of blood T cell repertoires in COVID-19. The protocol was immunoSEQ multiplex PCR, while the TCRdb copy is restricted to in-frame clones and leaves out a portion. The data show about 180,000 clones, with more than 85% seen just once and under 3.5% held by the top ten. The specimen sequenced was peripheral blood. These receptors were taken from a woman in her twenties or thirties with active or convalescent COVID-19. CDR3s leave out the opening cysteine and the closing phenylalanine or tryptophan. The D gene is left open where the match is weak.

v_call cdr3_length d_call cdr3_aa
TRBV5-8 12 . ASSLDGGNTEAF
TRBV12-3/TRBV12-4 11 TRBD1 ASSQQGNYGYT
TRBV7-9 12 TRBD1 ASSHTTGDTEAF
TRBV27 14 TRBD2 ASSFGASGSYNEQF
TRBV6-2/TRBV6-3 13 TRBD1 ASSYSRDSYNEQF
TRBV11-3 14 TRBD1 ASSPRQGGRNTEAF
TRBV28 13 TRBD1 ASSPWDRANYGYT
TRBV6-4 11 . ASSERPNGGYT
TRBV27 11 . ASSLFQYSPLH
TRBV29-1 13 TRBD2 SVGGTDLSSYEQY
TRBV6-5 13 . ASRRQPYSNQPQH
TRBV7-9 14 TRBD2 ASSALGTSADNEQF
TRBV10-1 15 . ASILSQGIATNEKLF
TRBV28 10 . ASRLSNYGYT
TRBV5-1 12 . ASSFGEFLTEAF
TRBV19 13 TRBD1 ASSPDRGSNEKLF
TRBV2 14 . ASSEASSGLAQPQH
TRBV6-2/TRBV6-3 12 . ASSSIRGNQPQH
TRBV18 14 . ASSPPTGGGGTEAF
TRBV6-5 13 . ASSYGGTRTYEQY
TRBV11-3 16 TRBD1 ASSLDRWGQANNYGYT
TRBV4-1 12 . ASSQLQGNQPQH
TRBV2 12 . ASSEMAGIYGYT
TRBV5-5 15 TRBD2 ASSLRNPGLATDTQY
TRBV25-1 13 . ASSALGEGNYGYT
TRBV6-5 12 TRBD1 ASSLDRVNSPLH
TRBV5-1 13 . ASSLAGLKTYEQY
TRBV19 10 TRBD1 ASSGQNYGYT
TRBV5-4 10 TRBD1 ASSRQGYGYT
TRBV9 14 . ASSVADGGHTDTQY
TRBV19 12 . ASSVGDQGMPQH
TRBV2 11 . ASSVQHNQPQH
TRBV6-5 13 . ASGGDILLGNTIY
TRBV12-3/TRBV12-4 11 . ASSSQGWYGYT
TRBV4-1 13 . ASSQPFQGGGELF
TRBV10-1 11 . ASSEQGSTEAF
TRBV27 13 TRBD1 ASRKGDRGLETQY
TRBV18 11 . ASSPVRGDEQF
TRBV28 15 . ASSFGGYVTFGNTIY
TRBV27 12 . ASSLQGISSGYT
TRBV2 14 TRBD1 ASSEWTGGAEQPQH
TRBV4-1 14 . ASSQKNGGAGETQY
TRBV28 15 . ASSLAQGLVGVDTIY
TRBV19 13 TRBD1 ASTPIDRGIHGYT
TRBV3-1/TRBV3-2 13 . ASSQEDVGGREAF
TRBV6-5 12 . ASSGPGSNQPQH